These 23 T cell receptor beta chains were sequenced from one sample in a study of cytomegalovirus exposure and HLA in healthy donors. The PCR contained 60 Vbeta and 13 Jbeta primers. TCRdb keeps only in-frame clones here, not all; method: immunoSEQ multiplex PCR. The top ten hold 9.7% of the sample, which has tens of thousands of clones, about three quarters seen once. Sequencing was performed on PBMCs. The receptors were sampled from a man in his forties in good health and CMV-seronegative.

The V and J genes are TRBV28 and TRBJ2-2, with 8 bases aligning to TRBD1. This CDR3 is 15 amino acids long. V lost 5 bases, J lost 5 bases, and 7 bases stayed unmatched. CDR1 and CDR2 from the germline V gene are MDHEN and SYDVKM. CDR3 DNA: TGTGCCAGCAGTCTCGTGGACAGGGATACCGGGGAGCTGTTTTTT. Its translation is CASSLVDRDTGELFF.

The DNA of the CDR3 is TGTGCCAGCAGCGAGAACAGGGGGGGCTCTGGGGCCAACGTCCTGACTTTC. This codes for CASSENRGGSGANVLTF. This chain links TRBV9 with TRBJ2-6, with a tentative D call TRBD1 (8 bases). The germline V and J ends were trimmed by 3 bases and 0 bases, with 13 bases remaining between them. The germline V gene encodes CDR1 SGDLS and CDR2 YYNGEE. CDR3 size: 17 residues.

J is TRBJ1-2 and V is TRBV6-6; D perhaps matches TRBD1 (5 bases). Per the germline V gene, CDR1 is MNHNY and CDR2 is SVGAGI (reference sequence). With 4 bases removed from V and 7 bases from J, the gap between germline ends came to 10 bases. The length of the CDR3 is 12 residues. The CDR3 DNA follows: TGTGCCAGCAGTTCCGGGGGGGGTGGCTACACCTTC. Amino acids: CASSSGGGGYTF.

The V and J genes are TRBV29-1 and TRBJ1-4; no firm D call. CDR1 is SQVTM and CDR2 is ANQGSEA in the germline V gene. CDR3 length equals 13 residues. V was pared by 7 bases and J by 7 bases, with 16 bases between. DNA for the CDR3: TGCAGCGCATTGACATCGTTCCTTGAAAAACTGTTTTTT. Its translation: CSALTSFLEKLFF.

The chain uses TRBV7-8 and TRBJ1-1; 9 positions match TRBD1. CDR3 length equals 15 residues. The trim removed 2 bases at V and 3 bases at J, leaving 4 bases unmatched. CDR1 SGHVS and CDR2 FQNEAQ come from the germline V gene. In nucleotides, the CDR3 is TGTGCCAGCAGCTTAACAGGGGGCTTGGACACTGAAGCTTTCTTT. Its protein is CASSLTGGLDTEAFF.

The rearrangement joins TRBV9 to TRBJ2-7, with 8 nucleotides matching TRBD2. V shed 0 bases, J shed 4 bases, and the junction held 6 bases outside the gene matches. This CDR3 comprises 15 residues. Germline CDR1 is SGDLS and CDR2 is YYNGEE. CDR3 DNA sequence: TGTGCCAGCAGCGTAGCGGGTAGCGGGATTTACGAGCAGTACTTC. Its translation: CASSVAGSGIYEQYF.

V is TRBV5-6 and J is TRBJ2-2; D remains unclear. CDR1 and CDR2 (germline): SGHDT, YYEEEE. The V end was cut by 1 base, the J end by 4 bases, with 11 bases between. This CDR3 has 15 amino acids. Here the CDR3 DNA reads TGTGCCAGCAGCTTGATCGGTCTTGGCACCGGGGAGCTGTTTTTT. It specifies CASSLIGLGTGELFF.

The chain carries TRBV7-9 and TRBJ1-2, with TRBD1 matching over 7 bases. V lost 4 bases and J lost 3; bases outside the gene matches: 11. The CDR3 extends over 16 amino acids. Germline CDR1 and CDR2: SEHNR and FQNEAQ (reference sequence). The CDR3 nucleotides read TGTGCCAGCAGCTCTTCCGGGACAGTCAAACACTATGGCTACACCTTC. It yields the protein CASSSSGTVKHYGYTF.

This rearrangement joins TRBV27 to TRBJ2-7, with D maybe TRBD2 (5 bases). From germline, CDR1 is MNHEY and CDR2 SMNVEV (reference sequence). This CDR3 contains 14 residues. The ends were cut back, 2 bases at V and 2 bases at J, with 10 bases in the middle. The CDR3 DNA sequence: TGTGCCAGCAGTTTAATTTACGGGGCCTACGAGCAGTACTTC. Its protein product is CASSLIYGAYEQYF.

This rearrangement joins TRBV5-1 to TRBJ1-2; the D gene is possibly TRBD1 (6 bases). CDR1 is SGHRS and CDR2 is YFSETQ in the germline V gene. V lost 4 bases, J lost 4 bases, and 14 bases lay in between. The CDR3 length is 14 residues. The CDR3 sequence: CASSEQGERYGYTF. The CDR3 DNA reads as TGCGCCAGCAGCGAACAGGGAGAACGCTATGGCTACACCTTC.

The chain couples TRBV25-1 to TRBJ1-4; 10 positions agree with TRBD1. V was pared by 4 bases and J by 11 bases, with 4 bases of the junction left unmatched. There are 13 residues in the CDR3. The germline CDR1 and CDR2 sequences are MGHDK and SYGVNS. The CDR3 DNA follows: TGTGCCAGCAGTGCGCCGGGACAGGGGAAACTGTTTTTT. Encoded protein: CASSAPGQGKLFF.

The chain combines TRBV6-1 with TRBJ1-3, with unresolved D. The CDR3 length is 15 residues. V lost 7 bases to trimming and J lost 0 bases, with 13 bases between them. Germline CDR1 is MNHNS and CDR2 is SASEGT. The CDR3 sequence is CASNHAAGSGNTIYF. The DNA for the CDR3 is TGTGCCAGCAACCACGCGGCTGGCTCTGGAAACACCATATATTTT.

This chain uses TRBV9 with TRBJ2-3, with D unresolved. With 4 bases removed from V and 0 bases from J, the gap between germline ends came to 15 bases. Looked up from germline, CDR1 is SGDLS and CDR2 is YYNGEE. The CDR3 consists of 16 residues. CDR3 nucleotide sequence: TGTGCCAGCAGCCCCCTGAGTAGCCCCAGCACAGATACGCAGTATTTT. Encoded protein: CASSPLSSPSTDTQYF.

The chain carries TRBV5-1 and TRBJ1-3; possibly TRBD1 for D (5 bases). The V gene's germline CDR1 is SGHRS and CDR2 YFSETQ. The CDR3 totals 16 residues. V lost 1 base and J lost 0, with 11 bases in between. In nucleotides, the CDR3 is TGCGCCAGCAGCTTGTTCTCGGGGGACTCTGGAAACACCATATATTTT. As protein: CASSLFSGDSGNTIYF.

The chain carries TRBV5-8 and TRBJ2-7, with 7 bases matching TRBD1. Trimming cost V 4 bases and J 4 bases; bases outside gene matches: 14. This CDR3 is 16 amino acids long. CDR1 is SGHTS and CDR2 is YDEGEE in the germline V gene. The CDR3 DNA sequence: TGTGCCAGCAGCGATCACCCGGACAGGAAGGGGTACGAGCAGTACTTC. Residues: CASSDHPDRKGYEQYF.

The chain recombines TRBV2 with TRBJ1-5, with TRBD1 matching 8 bases. The CDR3 runs to 15 residues. The trim removed 6 bases at V and 1 base at J, leaving 5 bases unmatched. Germline lookup yields CDR1 SNHLY and CDR2 FYNNEI. The CDR3: CASRRTGGSNQPQHF. For the CDR3, the DNA is TGTGCCAGCAGAAGAACAGGGGGAAGCAATCAGCCCCAGCATTTT.

This clone occurred once. Here the CDR3 reads CASSLSRLAAGQQYF. In DNA, the CDR3 is TGTGCCAGCAGTTTATCTCGACTAGCTGCAGGACAGCAGTACTTC. J is TRBJ2-7 and V is TRBV28; the match to TRBD2 covers 7 bases. This CDR3 has 15 residues. Looked up from germline, CDR1 is MDHEN and CDR2 is SYDVKM. The V and J ends lost 1 base and 8 bases, in that order; junction bases with no gene match: 11.

The rearrangement joins TRBV28 to TRBJ2-1; 12 positions agree with TRBD2. V gave up 4 bases and J gave up 3 bases; unmatched junction bases: 4. Germline V lookup: CDR1 MDHEN, CDR2 SYDVKM. The CDR3 consists of 16 residues. The CDR3 sequence: CASSSRLAGVYNEQFF. The CDR3 nucleotides read TGTGCCAGCAGTTCCCGACTAGCGGGAGTCTACAATGAGCAGTTCTTC.

This chain uses TRBV10-2 with TRBJ1-6, with unresolved D. Germline CDR1 reads WSHSY; CDR2 reads SAAADI. The CDR3 runs 14 residues. V lost 3 bases and J 5 bases, leaving 8 bases between the germline ends. DNA for the CDR3: TGCGCCAGCAGTGATTCGGGGAATAATTCACCCCTCCACTTT. As protein: CASSDSGNNSPLHF.

The V and J genes are TRBV7-8 and TRBJ1-5; D remains unclear. Germline-derived CDR1 and CDR2 are SGHVS and FQNEAQ. The CDR3 totals 14 residues. Trimming removed 1 base at V and 3 bases at J, with 7 bases between. As DNA, the CDR3 is TGTGCCAGCAGCTTAGATCTGGCCAATCAGCCCCAGCATTTT. Translating it yields CASSLDLANQPQHF.

This clone was counted only a few times. The chain is built from TRBV23-1 and TRBJ2-1; 12 bases agree with TRBD2. TRBV23-1 is labeled an ORF, and its function is uncertain. The CDR3 length is 20 residues. V was pared by 2 bases and J by 4 bases, with 15 bases of the junction left unmatched. The CDR3 here is CASSQSARGTSGWGYNEQFF. CDR3 bases: TGCGCCAGCAGTCAAAGTGCGCGGGGGACTAGCGGGTGGGGTTACAATGAGCAGTTCTTC.

The CDR3, as DNA: TGTGCCAGCAGTGATCGGGTTCTAGCGGGTTATGGATATAACGAGCAGTACTTC. It specifies CASSDRVLAGYGYNEQYF. The gene calls are TRBV2 and TRBJ2-7, with 8 bases lining up with TRBD2. The CDR3 has 18 residues. Germline-derived CDR1 and CDR2 are SNHLY and FYNNEI. The V gene end was trimmed by 3 bases and the J gene end by 5 bases; junction bases not matched to a gene: 18.

The rearrangement uses TRBV25-1 and TRBJ2-7; tentative D call: TRBD1 (5 bases). The CDR3 is 13 amino acids. V lost 8 bases and J 5 bases, leaving 16 bases between the germline ends. CDR1 and CDR2 from the germline V gene are MGHDK and SYGVNS. CDR3 DNA: TGTGCCAGCCTTTCACCCCAGGGCAACGAGCAGTACTTC. It translates to CASLSPQGNEQYF.